One and the same sample provided the 21 T cell receptor beta chains below, sequenced in a study of patients and donors after allogeneic stem cell transplantation. TCRdb passed the RT-PCR reads through MiXCR, listing each CDR3 protein once. The table shows 800,000 to 1,000,000 distinct CDR3 sequences, with roughly 18% occurring only once. Sequenced material: blood, either unsorted or a sorted T cell fraction (not recorded which). Source of these receptors: a human donor who was either an allogeneic HSCT recipient or a stem cell or donor lymphocyte infusion donor (not recorded which). It is not recorded whose cells these are; they may come from a transplant donor.

This clonotype was observed at least ten times. The chain joins TRBV28 to TRBJ2-4; D uncertain. This CDR3 contains 19 residues. Trimming left V 6 bases short and J 0 bases short, with 24 bases between. Per the germline V gene, CDR1 is MDHEN and CDR2 is SYDVKM. The CDR3, as DNA: TGTGCCAGCAGCCTTATGGACGTGTGGGGTCTGGGAGCCAAAAACATTCAGTACTTC. Its translation is CASSLMDVWGLGAKNIQYF. Full variable domain (rest looked up from reference TRBV28 and TRBJ2-4): DVKVTQSSRYLVKRTGEKVFLECVQDMDHENMFWYRQDPGLGLRLIYFSYDVKMKEKGDIPEGYSVSREKKERFSLILESASTNQTSMYLCASSLMDVWGLGAKNIQYFGAGTRLSVL.

This clonotype has more than one count but fewer than ten. The J gene is TRBJ1-2, the V gene TRBV30; D unclear. V was cut by 0 bases and J by 4 bases, with 18 bases left in between. The CDR3 is 16 residues long. The germline V gene has CDR1 GTSNPN and CDR2 SVGIG (reference sequence). In DNA form, the CDR3 reads TGTGCCTGGAGTGTGCATCCAGGTAGCCCATCCTATGGCTACACCTTC. Amino acid sequence: CAWSVHPGSPSYGYTF.

The chain recombines TRBV19 with TRBJ2-7; D unclear. The CDR3 consists of 15 residues. The V gene's germline CDR1 is LNHDA and CDR2 SQIVND (reference sequence). The ends were cut back, 1 base at V and 0 bases at J, with 10 bases in the middle. CDR3 bases: TGTGCCAGTAGTATAGGAGACGGTACCTCCTACGAGCAGTACTTC. Its protein product is CASSIGDGTSYEQYF.

This clonotype was counted only a few times. The chain combines TRBV9 with TRBJ2-1, with TRBD1 identical over 11 bases. Germline values: CDR1 SGDLS, CDR2 YYNGEE. The CDR3 consists of 15 residues. V lost 0 bases and J lost 6; bases outside the gene matches: 2. CDR3 DNA: TGTGCCAGCAGCGTAGGGGGACAGGGGGGCAATGAGCAGTTCTTC. Protein sequence: CASSVGGQGGNEQFF.

The chain is built from TRBV21-1 and TRBJ1-5; the D call in the table, TRBD1, was not verified against the DNA. TRBV21-1 is labeled a pseudogene. This CDR3 has 16 amino acids. The CDR3 DNA sequence: TGTGCCAGCAGCAAATGTCGGGGGTATGGAGGTCAGCCCCAGCATTTT. Encoded protein: CASSKCRGYGGQPQHF.

This chain joins TRBV4-1 and TRBJ2-2; unclear D gene. Trimming removed 0 bases at V and 5 bases at J, with 7 bases between. Germline assignment: CDR1 MGHRA and CDR2 YSYEKL. The length of the CDR3 is 14 residues. CDR3 amino acids: CASSQDPATGELFF. In nucleotides, the CDR3 is TGCGCCAGCAGCCAAGATCCCGCGACCGGGGAGCTGTTTTTT.

The rearrangement joins TRBV4-3 to TRBJ2-3; D possibly corresponds to TRBD2 (6 bases). This CDR3 is 15 amino acids long. Germline V CDR1 and CDR2: LGHNA, YSLEER. V lost 4 bases to trimming and J lost 0 bases, with 11 bases between them. CDR3 coding DNA: TGCGCCAGCAGCCGATGGGGGACTAGCACAGATACGCAGTATTTT. Its translation is CASSRWGTSTDTQYF.

This clonotype has a single count. The gene calls are TRBV19 and TRBJ1-6; D ambiguous. The CDR3 spans 12 residues. The germline gives CDR1 LNHDA, CDR2 SQIVND (reference sequence). Trimming pared 6 bases from V and 4 bases from J, leaving 4 bases between. This chain's CDR3 is CASRVYNSPLHF. CDR3 in DNA: TGTGCCAGTAGGGTGTATAATTCACCCCTCCACTTT.

The chain carries TRBV9 and TRBJ1-4, with D maybe TRBD1 (6 bases). The CDR3 loop spans 15 amino acids. V was clipped by 0 bases and J by 3 bases, with 9 bases between them. Germline V gives CDR1 SGDLS, CDR2 YYNGEE. The CDR3 DNA sequence: TGTGCCAGCAGCGTAGTCCAGGGGCCTAATGAAAAACTGTTTTTT. Translation gives CASSVVQGPNEKLFF.

This sequence joins TRBV12-3 or TRBV12-4 and TRBJ1-1; D remains unclear. There are 15 residues in the CDR3. Trimming took off 2 bases at V and 7 bases at J, with 17 bases between the two ends. The CDR3 coding sequence is TGTGCCAGCAGTTTAACTGTACGCGGGTCGGGTGAAGCTTTCTTT. Its translation is CASSLTVRGSGEAFF.

The V and J genes are TRBV18 and TRBJ2-2, with TRBD2 identical over 8 bases. This CDR3 comprises 14 residues. Germline V gene data show CDR1 as KGHSH and CDR2 as LQKENI. Trimming took 10 bases from V and 2 from J; bases not matched to a gene: 6. The DNA of the CDR3 is TGTGCCACCGCGGGGGGACTAAACACCGGGGAGCTGTTTTTT. This codes for CATAGGLNTGELFF.

This clonotype was counted ten times or more. CDR3 sequence reads: CASSSPKRGHTEAFF. The CDR3 DNA is TGTGCCAGCAGTTCGCCCAAAAGGGGGCACACTGAAGCTTTCTTT. The rearrangement joins TRBV6-5 to TRBJ1-1; TRBD1 aligns across 7 bases. This CDR3 is built from 15 residues. CDR1 and CDR2 (germline): MNHEY, SVGAGI. After removal of 4 bases from V and 3 bases from J, the junction contained 8 bases not matched to a gene.

This clonotype occurred a few times. The rearrangement joins TRBV6-5 to TRBJ1-5; weak D call: TRBD1 (6 bases). V shed 6 bases and J shed 4 bases, with 13 bases lying between them. This CDR3 is built from 14 residues. Germline CDR1 is MNHEY and CDR2 is SVGAGI. The CDR3 reads CASRYRDPNQPQHF. In nucleotides, the CDR3 is TGTGCCAGCAGGTACAGGGACCCAAATCAGCCCCAGCATTTT.

The chain uses TRBV25-1 and TRBJ1-1; D call uncertain. The V and J ends lost 3 bases and 3 bases respectively, with 5 bases between them. The germline CDR1 and CDR2 sequences are MGHDK and SYGVNS. The CDR3 has 12 residues. The chain's CDR3 is CASSDKYTEAFF. CDR3 in DNA: TGTGCCAGCAGTGATAAGTACACTGAAGCTTTCTTT.

The J gene is TRBJ1-2, the V gene TRBV9, with D possibly matching TRBD1 (6 bases). The CDR3 covers 15 residues. The germline V gene encodes CDR1 SGDLS and CDR2 YYNGEE. V was cut by 0 bases and J by 4 bases, with 13 bases left in between. In DNA, the CDR3 is TGTGCCAGCAGCGTAGAACAGGGTCCCCTCTATGGCTACACCTTC. Its protein is CASSVEQGPLYGYTF.

The chain is built from TRBV12-3 or TRBV12-4 and TRBJ2-7; D possibly corresponds to TRBD2 (5 bases). The CDR3 consists of 14 residues. The V end lost 5 bases, the J end lost 2 bases, and 13 bases lay between the germline ends. The CDR3 sequence is CASSDSPGTYEQYF. CDR3 nucleotides: TGTGCCAGCAGTGATTCTCCCGGGACCTACGAGCAGTACTTC.

Only a few counts were recorded for this clonotype. The rearrangement links TRBV12-3 or TRBV12-4 to TRBJ2-1, with 7 nucleotides matching TRBD1. The CDR3 has 16 amino acids. V was pared by 5 bases and J by 6 bases, with 13 bases of the junction left unmatched. The CDR3: CASSRKLRGQPNEQFF. The CDR3 nucleotides are TGTGCCAGCAGTCGTAAGCTTAGGGGACAGCCCAATGAGCAGTTCTTC.

The rearrangement links TRBV6-1 to TRBJ2-3; 7 bases are shared with TRBD2. J gave up 1 base and V 11 bases, and 9 bases lay outside the gene matches. The CDR3 extends over 14 amino acids. Looked up from germline, CDR1 is MNHNS and CDR2 is SASEGT. The CDR3 bases are TGTGCCGTAAACCCAAGCGGGGGCACAGATACGCAGTATTTT. Protein sequence: CAVNPSGGTDTQYF.

This clonotype was recorded many times. The genes are TRBV4-1 and TRBJ1-2; D may be TRBD1 (5 bases). In germline, CDR1 is MGHRA, CDR2 YSYEKL. The V and J ends lost 4 bases and 7 bases respectively, with 13 bases between them. The CDR3 covers 13 residues. CDR3 in amino acids: CASSRQFEGGYTF. The CDR3 DNA reads as TGCGCCAGCAGCCGACAGTTCGAGGGTGGCTACACCTTC.

The CDR3: CASSEYGQGAKFSPLHF. The CDR3 DNA sequence: TGTGCCAGCAGTGAATACGGACAGGGGGCGAAATTTTCACCCCTCCACTTT. V gene TRBV25-1 combines with J gene TRBJ1-6, with 11 bases matching TRBD1. CDR3 length: 17 residues. The germline gives CDR1 MGHDK, CDR2 SYGVNS. Germline trimming cut 0 bases from V and 9 bases from J; bases unmatched to any gene: 7.

The chain is built from TRBV20-1 and TRBJ2-3, with 8 bases fitting TRBD2. From germline, CDR1 is DFQATT and CDR2 SNEGSKA (reference sequence). Losses at the gene ends were 0 bases for V and 2 bases for J; bases not matched to a gene: 7. The CDR3 length is 16 residues. This chain's CDR3 is CSARESGGPHTDTQYF. The DNA for the CDR3 is TGCAGTGCTAGAGAGAGCGGGGGACCTCACACAGATACGCAGTATTTT.